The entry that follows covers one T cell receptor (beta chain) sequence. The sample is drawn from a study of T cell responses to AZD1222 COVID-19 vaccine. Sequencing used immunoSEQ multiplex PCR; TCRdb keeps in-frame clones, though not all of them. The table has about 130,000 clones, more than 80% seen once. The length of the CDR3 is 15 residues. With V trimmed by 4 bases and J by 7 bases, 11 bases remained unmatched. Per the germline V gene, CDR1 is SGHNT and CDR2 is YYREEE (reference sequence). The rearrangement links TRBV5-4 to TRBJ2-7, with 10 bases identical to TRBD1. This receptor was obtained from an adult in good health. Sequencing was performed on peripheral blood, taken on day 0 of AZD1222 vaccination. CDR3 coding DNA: TGTGCCAGCAGCATGAAGGACAGGGGGGGACTGGAGCAGTACTTC. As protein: CASSMKDRGGLEQYF.